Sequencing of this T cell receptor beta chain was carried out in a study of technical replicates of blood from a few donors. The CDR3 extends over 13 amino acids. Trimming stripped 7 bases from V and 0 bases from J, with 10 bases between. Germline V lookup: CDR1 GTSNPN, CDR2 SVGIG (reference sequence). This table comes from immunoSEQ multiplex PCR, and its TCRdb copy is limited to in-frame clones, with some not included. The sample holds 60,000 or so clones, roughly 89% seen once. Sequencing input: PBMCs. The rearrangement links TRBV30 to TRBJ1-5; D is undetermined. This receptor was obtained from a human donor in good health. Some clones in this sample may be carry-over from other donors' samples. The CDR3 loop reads CASESDSNQPQHF. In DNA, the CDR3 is TGTGCCTCGGAGAGTGATAGCAATCAGCCCCAGCATTTT.